The rows below give T cell receptor beta chains drawn from one sample of a study of shared clonotypes between healthy human individuals. Repertoires were generated with immunoSEQ multiplex PCR, while TCRdb's copy carries only in-frame clones and drops some. The data contain about 1.5 million clones, 95% to 99% of them singletons. Sequencing was carried out using naive CD4+ T cells sorted from blood. Receptors originate from a man aged 30 to 39 in good health. CDR3s include the opening cysteine and the closing phenylalanine or tryptophan. A D gene is named only where the DNA matches it firmly. Size is stated for part of the rows, as once, few or many counts, or as a class when the clone is expanded.

TRBJ1-1 | . | TRBV10-3 | . | TGTGCCATCGCCTCCTGGGGGGATTGGGGGATGAACACTGAAGCTTTCTTT | CAIASWGDWGMNTEAFF
TRBJ1-1 | . | TRBV7-3 | . | TGTGCCAGCAGTCAAGGACCGCTGAACACTGAAGCTTTCTTT | CASSQGPLNTEAFF
TRBJ1-3 | TRBD1 | TRBV9 | . | TGTGCCAGCAGCGCCCATTCAGGGGGCCGCGGAAACACCATATATTTT | CASSAHSGGRGNTIYF
TRBJ1-1 | . | TRBV18 | . | TGTGCCAGCTTCCACAGGGCCAAAGATGAAGCTTTCTTT | CASFHRAKDEAFF
TRBJ1-2 | . | TRBV10-3 | . | TGTGCCATCAGTGACAGACTAGGGTATGGCTACACCTTC | CAISDRLGYGYTF
TRBJ2-7 | . | TRBV5-1 | . | TGCGCCAGCAGCTTGGACAGCTACCACGAGCAGTACTTC | CASSLDSYHEQYF
TRBJ2-5 | . | TRBV11-2 | . | TGTGCCAGCAGCCCACCAGCGAGGGAGACCCAGTACTTC | CASSPPARETQYF
TRBJ2-1 | . | TRBV30 | . | TGTGCCTGGAGTGAAGGGGCACCCAATGAGCAGTTCTTC | CAWSEGAPNEQFF
TRBJ2-7 | TRBD2 | TRBV18 | once | TGTGCCAGCTCACCGGCCGGGACTAGCAAGTTCCCCTCCTACGAGCAGTACTTC | CASSPAGTSKFPSYEQYF
TRBJ2-7 | TRBD2 | TRBV6-1 | . | TGTGCCAGCAGTCGATGGGGGGGACTTTACTACGAGCAGTACTTC | CASSRWGGLYYEQYF
TRBJ2-7 | TRBD1 | TRBV19 | . | TGTGCCAGTACTACAAGACAGGGGGCGAACGAGCAGTACTTC | CASTTRQGANEQYF
TRBJ1-2 | . | TRBV5-1 | . | TGCGCCAGCAAGAAAGAGGCGAACTATGGCTACACCTTC | CASKKEANYGYTF
TRBJ2-7 | . | TRBV28 | . | TGTGCCAGCAGTTCAAACTACGAGCAGTACTTC | CASSSNYEQYF
TRBJ2-2 | TRBD1 | TRBV29-1 | . | TGCAGCGGGGGACAGGGGACCGGGGAGCTGTTTTTT | CSGGQGTGELFF
TRBJ2-3 | TRBD2 | TRBV6-1 | . | TGTGCCAGCAGTTCCACGGGACTATACACAGATACGCAGTATTTT | CASSSTGLYTDTQYF
TRBJ2-3 | . | TRBV27 | . | TGTGCCAGCAGCCGCGCCCCTGTCACAGATACGCAGTATTTT | CASSRAPVTDTQYF
TRBJ1-5 | . | TRBV19 | . | TGTGCCAGTAGTACCGGTGGGTTTGGTCAGCCCCAGCATTTT | CASSTGGFGQPQHF
TRBJ2-4 | TRBD2 | TRBV9 | . | TGTGCCAGCAGCGTTAGCGGGAGTGGGACCATTCAGTACTTC | CASSVSGSGTIQYF
TRBJ2-1 | . | TRBV5-1 | . | TGCGCCAGCGGCCCGGGTTTCACGAGCTCCTACAATGAGCAGTTCTTC | CASGPGFTSSYNEQFF
TRBJ2-7 | . | TRBV29-1 | . | TGCAGCGCCCGGTCGGGTGCCTACGAGCAGTACTTC | CSARSGAYEQYF
TRBJ2-7 | TRBD1 | TRBV28 | once | TGTGCCAGCAGTTTATCCCCGTCACAGGGGCGCGGGTTCTACGAGCAGTACTTC | CASSLSPSQGRGFYEQYF
TRBJ2-1 | . | TRBV5-1 | . | TGCGCCAGCAGCGCTAGCGCAGGGGCCAATGAGCAGTTCTTC | CASSASAGANEQFF
TRBJ2-1 | TRBD2 | TRBV5-1 | . | TGCGCCAGCAGCCCCGGACTAGCGGGACCTGGGAATGAGCAGTTCTTC | CASSPGLAGPGNEQFF
TRBJ2-7 | TRBD2 | TRBV10-1 | . | TGCGCCAGCAGCCCGACTAGCCGCGAGCAGTACTTC | CASSPTSREQYF
TRBJ2-3 | . | TRBV7-9 | . | TGTGCCAGCAGCCTCGGACTCAGCACAGATACGCAGTATTTT | CASSLGLSTDTQYF
TRBJ2-7 | . | TRBV10-1 | . | TGCGCCAGCAGTGCGCTCTCAGGGGTTGAGCAGTACTTC | CASSALSGVEQYF